This T cell receptor beta chain came from a study of T cells in Graves' hyperthyroidism and ophthalmopathy. General study points: Most thyroid clonotypes expanded above 0.001 were also detected in blood. Ophthalmopathy, as predicted by the model, came a median approximately 5.9 months after the prediction. From stable hyperthyroidism, ophthalmopathy was set apart by a 13 V-J model.

The CDR3 loop spans 16 amino acids. V was pared by 6 bases and J by 0 bases, with 9 bases of the junction left unmatched. Germline-derived CDR1 and CDR2 are MNHEY and SMNVEV (reference sequence). The source of the PBMCs was 8 to 10 ml of fresh peripheral blood. This clonotype was recorded many times. Its antigen is not identified. Amplified TCR beta CDR3 regions came from RNA transcripts. TCR CDR3 regions were first amplified by RT-PCR with HTBI primers. TCRdb passed the multiplex PCR reads through MiXCR, listing each CDR3 protein once. This sample has under 550,000 distinct CDR3 sequences; roughly 13% occur once, and the top ten carry 5% to 6%.

The receptor comes from a woman under 30 with Graves' hyperthyroidism. The chain recombines TRBV27 with TRBJ2-7, with TRBD2 identical over 9 bases. The specimen sequenced was blood. CDR3 region: CASRSLKLAGSYEQYF. CDR3 coding DNA: TGTGCCAGCAGGTCCCTTAAACTAGCGGGCTCCTACGAGCAGTACTTC.